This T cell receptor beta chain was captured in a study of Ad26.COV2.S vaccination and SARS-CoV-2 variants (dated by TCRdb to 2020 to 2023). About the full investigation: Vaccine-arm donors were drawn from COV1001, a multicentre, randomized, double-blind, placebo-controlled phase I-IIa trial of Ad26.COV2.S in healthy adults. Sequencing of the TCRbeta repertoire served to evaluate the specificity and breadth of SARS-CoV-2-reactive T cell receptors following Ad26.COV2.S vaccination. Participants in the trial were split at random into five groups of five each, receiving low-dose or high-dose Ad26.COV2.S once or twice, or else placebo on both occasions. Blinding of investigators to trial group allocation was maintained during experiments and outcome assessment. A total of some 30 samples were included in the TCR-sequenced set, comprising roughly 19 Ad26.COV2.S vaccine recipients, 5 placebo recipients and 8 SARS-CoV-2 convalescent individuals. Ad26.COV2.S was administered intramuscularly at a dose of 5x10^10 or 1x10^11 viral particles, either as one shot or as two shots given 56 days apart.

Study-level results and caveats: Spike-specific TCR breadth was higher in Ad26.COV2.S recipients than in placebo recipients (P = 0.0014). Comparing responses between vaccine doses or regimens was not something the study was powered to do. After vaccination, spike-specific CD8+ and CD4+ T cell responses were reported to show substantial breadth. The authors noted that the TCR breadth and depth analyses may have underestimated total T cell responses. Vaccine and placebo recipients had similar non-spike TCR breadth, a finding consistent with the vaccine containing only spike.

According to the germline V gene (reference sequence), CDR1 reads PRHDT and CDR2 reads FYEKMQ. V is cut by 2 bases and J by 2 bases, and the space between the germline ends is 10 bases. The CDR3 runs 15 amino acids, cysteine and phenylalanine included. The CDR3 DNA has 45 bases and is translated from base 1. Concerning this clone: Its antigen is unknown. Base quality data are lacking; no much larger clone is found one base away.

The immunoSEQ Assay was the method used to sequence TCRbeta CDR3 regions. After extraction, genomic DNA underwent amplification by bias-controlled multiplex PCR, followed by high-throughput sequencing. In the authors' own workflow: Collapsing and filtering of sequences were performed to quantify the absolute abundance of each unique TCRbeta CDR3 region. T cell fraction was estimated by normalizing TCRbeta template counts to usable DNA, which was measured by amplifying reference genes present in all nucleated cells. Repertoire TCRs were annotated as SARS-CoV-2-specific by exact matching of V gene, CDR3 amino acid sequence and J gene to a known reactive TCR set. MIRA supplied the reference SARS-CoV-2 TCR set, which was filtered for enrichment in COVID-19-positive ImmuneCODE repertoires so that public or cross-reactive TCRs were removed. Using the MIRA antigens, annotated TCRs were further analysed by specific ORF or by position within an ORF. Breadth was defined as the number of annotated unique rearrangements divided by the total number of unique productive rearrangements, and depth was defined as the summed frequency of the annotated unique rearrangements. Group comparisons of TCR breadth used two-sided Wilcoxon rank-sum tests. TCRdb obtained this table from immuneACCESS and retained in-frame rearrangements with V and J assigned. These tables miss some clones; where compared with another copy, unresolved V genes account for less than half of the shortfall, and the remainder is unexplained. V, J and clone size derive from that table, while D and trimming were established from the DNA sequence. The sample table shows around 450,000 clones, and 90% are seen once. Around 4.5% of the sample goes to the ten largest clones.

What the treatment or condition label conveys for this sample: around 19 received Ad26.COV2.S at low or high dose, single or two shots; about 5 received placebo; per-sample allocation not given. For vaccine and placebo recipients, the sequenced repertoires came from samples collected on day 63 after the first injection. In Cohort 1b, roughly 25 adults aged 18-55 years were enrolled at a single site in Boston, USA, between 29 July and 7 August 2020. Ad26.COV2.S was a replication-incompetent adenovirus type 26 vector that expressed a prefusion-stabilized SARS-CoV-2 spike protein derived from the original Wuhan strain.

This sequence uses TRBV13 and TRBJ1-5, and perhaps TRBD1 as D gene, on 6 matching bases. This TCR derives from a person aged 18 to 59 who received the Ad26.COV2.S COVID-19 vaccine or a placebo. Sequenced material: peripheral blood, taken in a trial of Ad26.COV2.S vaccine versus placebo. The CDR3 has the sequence CASSLRRGGNQPQHF. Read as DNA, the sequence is TGTGCCAGCAGCTTACGCAGGGGTGGCAATCAGCCCCAGCATTTT. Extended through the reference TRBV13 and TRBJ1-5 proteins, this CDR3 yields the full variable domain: AAGVIQSPRHLIKEKRETATLKCYPIPRHDTVYWYQQGPGQDPQFLISFYEKMQSDKGSIPDRFSAQQFSDYHSELNMSSLELGDSALYFCASSLRRGGNQPQHFGDGTRLSIL.